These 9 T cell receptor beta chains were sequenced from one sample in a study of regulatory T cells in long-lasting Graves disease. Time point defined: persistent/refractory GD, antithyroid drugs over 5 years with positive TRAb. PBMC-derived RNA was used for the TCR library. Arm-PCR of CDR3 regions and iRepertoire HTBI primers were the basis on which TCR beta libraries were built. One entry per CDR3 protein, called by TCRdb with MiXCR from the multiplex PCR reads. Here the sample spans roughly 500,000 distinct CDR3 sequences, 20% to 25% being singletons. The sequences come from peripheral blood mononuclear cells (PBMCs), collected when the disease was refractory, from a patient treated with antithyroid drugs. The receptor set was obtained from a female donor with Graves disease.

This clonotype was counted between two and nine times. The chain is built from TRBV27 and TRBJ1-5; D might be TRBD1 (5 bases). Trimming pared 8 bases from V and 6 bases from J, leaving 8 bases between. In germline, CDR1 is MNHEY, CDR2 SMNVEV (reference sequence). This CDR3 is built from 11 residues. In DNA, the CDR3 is TGTGCCAGCGGGGGTCGTCAGCCCCAGCATTTT. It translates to CASGGRQPQHF.

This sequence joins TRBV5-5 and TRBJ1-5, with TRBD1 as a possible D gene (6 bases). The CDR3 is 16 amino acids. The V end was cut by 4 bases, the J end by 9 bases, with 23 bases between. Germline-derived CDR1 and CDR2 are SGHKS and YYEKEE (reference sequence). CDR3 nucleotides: TGTGCCAGCAGCCCGACTCTGGGGGACAAGGGTGGGCCCCAGCATTTT. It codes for CASSPTLGDKGGPQHF.

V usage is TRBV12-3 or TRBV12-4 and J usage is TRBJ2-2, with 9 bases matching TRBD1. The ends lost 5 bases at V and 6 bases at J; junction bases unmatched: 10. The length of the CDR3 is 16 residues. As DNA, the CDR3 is TGTGCCAGCAGTAGAGCCGGGACAGGGCTGGCCGGGGAGCTGTTTTTT. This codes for CASSRAGTGLAGELFF.

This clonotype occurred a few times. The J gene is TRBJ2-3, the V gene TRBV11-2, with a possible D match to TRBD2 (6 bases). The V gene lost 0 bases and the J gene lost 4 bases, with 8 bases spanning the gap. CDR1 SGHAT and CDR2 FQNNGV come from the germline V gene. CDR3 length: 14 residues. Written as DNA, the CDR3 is TGTGCCAGCAGCTTAGAACTAGCCCCAGATACGCAGTATTTT. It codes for CASSLELAPDTQYF.

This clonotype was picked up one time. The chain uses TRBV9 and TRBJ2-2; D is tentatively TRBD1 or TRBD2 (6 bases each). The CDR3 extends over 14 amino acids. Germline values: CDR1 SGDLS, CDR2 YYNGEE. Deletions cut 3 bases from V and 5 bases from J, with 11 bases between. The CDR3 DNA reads TGTGCCAGCAGCGCGGGGGCTCGGACCGGGGAGCTGTTTTTT. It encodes CASSAGARTGELFF. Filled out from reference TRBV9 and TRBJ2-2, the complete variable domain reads DSGVTQTPKHLITATGQRVTLRCSPRSGDLSVYWYQQSLDQGLQFLIQYYNGEERAKGNILERFSAQQFPDLHSELNLSSLELGDSALYFCASSAGARTGELFFGEGSRLTVL.

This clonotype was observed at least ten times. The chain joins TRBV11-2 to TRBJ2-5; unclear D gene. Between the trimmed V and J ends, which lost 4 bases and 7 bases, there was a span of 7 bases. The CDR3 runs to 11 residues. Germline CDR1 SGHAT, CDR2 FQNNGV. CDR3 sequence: CASSSPWTQYF. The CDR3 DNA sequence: TGTGCCAGCAGCTCCCCCTGGACCCAGTACTTC. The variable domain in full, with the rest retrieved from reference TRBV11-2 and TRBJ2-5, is EAGVAQSPRYKIIEKRQSVAFWCNPISGHATLYWYQQILGQGPKLLIQFQNNGVVDDSQLPKDRFSAERLKGVDSTLKIQPAKLEDSAVYLCASSSPWTQYFGPGTRLLVL.

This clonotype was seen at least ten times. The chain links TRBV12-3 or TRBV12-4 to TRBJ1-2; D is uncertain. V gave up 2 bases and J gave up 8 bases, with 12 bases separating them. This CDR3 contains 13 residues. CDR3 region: CASSLTLTGGYTF. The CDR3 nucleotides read TGTGCCAGCAGTTTAACCCTAACCGGGGGCTACACCTTC.

The CDR3 DNA reads as TGTGCCAGCAGTTTATGGGCTGCGGGAGGGCCCACTGAGCAGTTCTTC. Translated: CASSLWAAGGPTEQFF. This chain uses TRBV27 with TRBJ2-1; 9 nucleotides agree with TRBD2. This CDR3 contains 16 residues. The J segment lost 9 bases and the V segment lost 1 base, leaving 10 bases of the junction unmatched. The germline gives CDR1 MNHEY, CDR2 SMNVEV (reference sequence).

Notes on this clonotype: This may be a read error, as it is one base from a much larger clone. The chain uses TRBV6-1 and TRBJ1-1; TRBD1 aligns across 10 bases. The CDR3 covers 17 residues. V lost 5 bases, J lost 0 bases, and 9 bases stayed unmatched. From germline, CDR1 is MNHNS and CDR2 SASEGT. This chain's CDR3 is CASSTIHGTGVNTEAFF. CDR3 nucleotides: TGTGCCAGCAGTACTATACATGGGACAGGGGTGAACACTGAAGCTTTCTTT.